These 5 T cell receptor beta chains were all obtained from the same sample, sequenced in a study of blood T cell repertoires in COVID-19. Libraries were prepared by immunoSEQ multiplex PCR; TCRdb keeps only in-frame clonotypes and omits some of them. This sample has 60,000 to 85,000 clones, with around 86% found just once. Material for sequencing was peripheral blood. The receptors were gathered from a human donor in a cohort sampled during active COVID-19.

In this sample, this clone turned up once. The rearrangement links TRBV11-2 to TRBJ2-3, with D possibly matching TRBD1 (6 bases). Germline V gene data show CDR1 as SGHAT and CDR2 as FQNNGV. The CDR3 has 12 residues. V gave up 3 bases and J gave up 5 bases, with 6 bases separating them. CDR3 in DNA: TGTGCCAGCAGCTTCAGGGGAGATACGCAGTATTTT. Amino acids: CASSFRGDTQYF. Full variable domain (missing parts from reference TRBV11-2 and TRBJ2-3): EAGVAQSPRYKIIEKRQSVAFWCNPISGHATLYWYQQILGQGPKLLIQFQNNGVVDDSQLPKDRFSAERLKGVDSTLKIQPAKLEDSAVYLCASSFRGDTQYFGPGTRLTVL.

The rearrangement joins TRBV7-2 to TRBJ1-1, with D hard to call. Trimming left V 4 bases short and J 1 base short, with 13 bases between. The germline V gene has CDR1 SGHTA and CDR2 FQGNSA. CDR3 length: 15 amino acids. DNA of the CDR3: TGTGCCAGCAGCTCCTTCGGGGTTCCGAACACTGAAGCTTTCTTT. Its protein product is CASSSFGVPNTEAFF.

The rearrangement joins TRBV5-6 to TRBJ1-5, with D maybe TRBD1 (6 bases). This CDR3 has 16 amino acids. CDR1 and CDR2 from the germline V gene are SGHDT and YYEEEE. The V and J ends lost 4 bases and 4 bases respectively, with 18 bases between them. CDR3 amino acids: CASSGGKGSLNQPQHF. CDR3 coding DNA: TGTGCCAGCAGCGGGGGCAAGGGCAGCCTAAATCAGCCCCAGCATTTT.

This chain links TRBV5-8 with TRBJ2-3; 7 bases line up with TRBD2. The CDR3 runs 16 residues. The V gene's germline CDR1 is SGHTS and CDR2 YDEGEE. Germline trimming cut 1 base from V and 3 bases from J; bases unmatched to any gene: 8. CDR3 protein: CASSLRLAAGTDTQYF. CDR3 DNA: TGTGCCAGCAGCTTGAGGCTAGCGGCCGGGACAGATACGCAGTATTTT.

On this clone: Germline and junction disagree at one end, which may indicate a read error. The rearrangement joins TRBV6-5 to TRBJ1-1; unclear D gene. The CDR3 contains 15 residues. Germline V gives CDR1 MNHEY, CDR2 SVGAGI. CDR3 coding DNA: TGTGCCAGCAGTGACTCGGGTGGAGGGCGTGCTGAAGCTTTCTTT. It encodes CASSDSGGGRAEAFF.